These 3 T cell receptor beta chains were sequenced from one sample in a study of beta chain features in type 1 diabetes. Study-level findings and limits: There was a moderate but significant shortening of TCRB CDR3s in all four CD4+ subsets of Type 1 diabetes patients.

The study reverse transcribed the entire isolated RNA, so it sequenced expressed TCRB transcripts. This table comes from immunoSEQ multiplex PCR, and its TCRdb copy is limited to in-frame clones, with some not included. In the table there are about 340,000 clones, around 9% of which are singletons. Antigens of these TCRs are unknown. The material sequenced was central memory CD4+ T cells from blood. Receptors were obtained from a man aged 30 to 45 with type 1 diabetes.

A few counts support this clone. The chain employs TRBV6-5 and TRBJ2-5; D call uncertain. The CDR3 is 14 residues long. V lost 6 bases and J 1 base, leaving 12 bases between the germline ends. Germline V gene data show CDR1 as MNHEY and CDR2 as SVGAGI. CDR3: CASRKDPGQETQYF. The DNA of the CDR3 is TGTGCCAGCAGGAAGGACCCGGGCCAAGAGACCCAGTACTTC.

This clone was detected only a few times. The chain joins TRBV2 to TRBJ1-2; 9 bases match TRBD1. This CDR3 region has 16 residues. V shed 8 bases and J 4 bases; nucleotides not matched to a gene: 14. Germline lookup yields CDR1 SNHLY and CDR2 FYNNEI. The CDR3 DNA follows: TGTGCCAGCTTGGGGGGACAGGGATCTCCCCCCTATGGCTACACCTTC. Its protein product is CASLGGQGSPPYGYTF.

There are many counts of this clone. The rearrangement uses TRBV7-2 and TRBJ1-4; D not certain. The CDR3 spans 14 residues. The V end lost 5 bases, the J end lost 11 bases, and 18 bases lay between the germline ends. Germline lookup yields CDR1 SGHTA and CDR2 FQGNSA. CDR3 residues: CASSTRPVGGKLFF. For the CDR3, the DNA is TGTGCCAGCAGCACCCGCCCAGTGGGCGGGAAACTGTTTTTT.